This TCR beta chain was retrieved from a study of blood T cell repertoires in COVID-19 (dated by TCRdb to 2020 to 2022). General notes on the study: Samples from collaborators originated in the United States, Italy and Spain and spanned both the acute and convalescent phases of COVID-19. The prospective study material was composed of cDNA or gDNA derived from T cells, B-cell-depleted T cells, or PBMCs. The dataset comprised deeply sampled blood TCRbeta repertoires from subjects exposed to, actively infected with, or recovered from COVID-19. A freely available public database, intended as a resource for researchers studying the immune response to SARS-CoV-2, is where the repertoires were released. Samples were obtained from the ongoing ImmuneRACE study (first 160 participants) and from 1,254 subjects provided by 6 global collaborators. The sample metadata nearly always contained a de-identified subject ID, COVID-19 status, age in years and sex. Where available, HLA class I and class II types were taken from metadata supplied by the sample provider and were not determined by assay-based typing. The full study reports these points: How much clinical and demographic metadata was included differed by source and by participant, and the metadata was provided uncurated.

In the prospective study, participants were 18 to 89 years old, resided in about two dozen geographic areas of the United States, and were enrolled through a virtual design. Cohort assignment in the prospective study relied on participant-reported clinical history from a screening survey and a study questionnaire. Recovered participants in ImmuneRACE Cohort 3 were defined as having two consecutive negative NP/OP PCR tests, clearance from a healthcare professional, or resolution of symptoms. Each participant in the prospective study had whole blood, serum and a nasopharyngeal or oropharyngeal swab collected by mobile phlebotomists. Additional blood draws and questionnaires over an approximately two-month period could optionally be provided by prospective study participants. Blood samples from the prospective study were shipped frozen or at room temperature prior to DNA extraction. TCRbeta CDR3 regions were amplified from genomic DNA by means of the immunoSEQ Assay, a bias-controlled multiplex PCR. The paper's processing steps were these. The number of nucleated cells in each sample was estimated by amplification of reference gene primers within the assay. To quantify the absolute abundance of each unique TCRbeta CDR3 rearrangement, sequence reads were collapsed and filtered. For each sample, productive Simpson clonality was calculated as the square root of Simpson's diversity index over productive rearrangements. TCRdb's version of the immuneACCESS table is confined to in-frame rearrangements and falls short of the full clone set. An unresolved V gene accounts for under half of the shortfall where checked; the remainder is of unknown origin. Clonal size and the V and J genes are those of that table, whereas D and trimming came from the DNA. The sample has around 170,000 clones on record, approximately 80% of them singletons. The ten largest account for about 8% of the sample.

Details on this clone: The specificity of this receptor is unknown. One base away there is no much larger clone; base qualities are not given.

The germline V gene (reference sequence) supplies CDR1 MNHNY and CDR2 SVGAGI. Inclusive of the bounding cysteine and phenylalanine, the CDR3 is 14 residues long. This entry keeps only the CDR3 DNA: 42 bases, framed from base 1. The V end gives up 8 bases and the J end 5 bases, leaving 7 bases in the junction not matched to a gene. Source material: PBMCs or T cells enriched from blood (not recorded which). Rearrangement joined TRBV6-6 to TRBJ1-4, with 8 bases matching TRBD1. The TCR originated in a woman aged 50 to 65 who had recovered from COVID-19. The CDR3 region has the sequence CASETGGRNEKLFF. At the DNA level, the sequence is TGTGCCAGCGAAACAGGGGGGAGAAATGAAAAACTGTTTTTT.